This TCR beta chain was identified in a study of T cell changes during pregnancy in multiple sclerosis. After removal of 6 bases from V and 4 bases from J, the junction contained 15 bases not matched to a gene. The CDR3 has 17 amino acids. From germline, CDR1 is SGHDT and CDR2 YYEEEE. TCRdb's copy holds only in-frame clones and misses some; the assay was immunoSEQ multiplex PCR. The sample carries 56,000 or so clones, roughly 90% recorded once. The sample was peripheral blood, taken after pregnancy. The rearrangement joins TRBV5-6 to TRBJ1-2; 10 positions agree with TRBD1. The clonotype originates from a female donor with multiple sclerosis, enrolled in a pregnancy study. The CDR3 protein is CASNPRQGAYGGYGYTF. The CDR3 DNA reads as TGTGCCAGCAACCCCAGACAGGGGGCGTACGGTGGCTATGGCTACACCTTC.